The rows below give T cell receptor beta chains drawn from one sample of a study of T cells after yellow fever vaccination. TCRdb reprocessed the 5' RACE reads via MiXCR and lists one record per CDR3 protein. Of 200,000 to 300,000 distinct CDR3 sequences listed, under 15% were seen once; the top ten hold 0.4% to 0.55%. Sample: CD4+ T cells sorted from PBMCs, taken 45 days after the yellow fever booster vaccination. These receptors all stem from a man aged 30 to 39 who received the YFV17D yellow fever vaccine. Both conserved end residues are part of each CDR3. D genes are given only for firm matches. Size tells how often a clone was seen (once, few, many) or the class of an expanded clone, and some rows leave it out.

d_call	cdr3_length	v_call	clone_size	j_call	cdr3_aa	cdr3_nt
TRBD1	18	TRBV11-2	few	TRBJ2-7	CASTSGQLGTKSSYEQYF	TGTGCCAGCACCTCGGGACAGCTGGGGACAAAAAGCTCCTACGAGCAGTACTTC
.	11	TRBV19	.	TRBJ1-5	CASSQVAFQHF	TGTGCCAGTAGTCAAGTGGCATTCCAGCATTTT
TRBD1	15	TRBV11-2	.	TRBJ2-5	CASSLGTGQQETQYF	TGTGCCAGCAGCTTAGGGACAGGGCAACAAGAGACCCAGTACTTC
.	16	TRBV4-1	.	TRBJ2-1	CASSQAAESSYNEQFF	TGCGCCAGCAGCCAGGCGGCGGAGAGCTCCTACAATGAGCAGTTCTTC
.	19	TRBV4-3	few	TRBJ2-3	CASSQNHLPGQKWVDTQYF	TGCGCCAGCAGCCAAAATCACTTACCGGGACAAAAATGGGTAGATACGCAGTATTTT
.	13	TRBV6-5	few	TRBJ2-2	CASRTVNTGELFF	TGTGCCAGCAGAACAGTGAACACCGGGGAGCTGTTTTTT
.	14	TRBV10-3	.	TRBJ1-2	CAISDERANYGYTF	TGTGCCATCAGTGACGAGAGAGCTAACTATGGCTACACCTTC
.	20	TRBV21-1	.	TRBJ2-3	CASSKVGARRQARSTDTQYF	TGTGCCAGCAGCAAAGTAGGGGCTCGCCGGCAGGCCCGTAGCACAGATACGCAGTATTTT
.	13	TRBV10-3	.	TRBJ2-1	CANRDGRGNEQFF	TGTGCCAACCGGGACGGCCGGGGCAATGAGCAGTTCTTC
.	13	TRBV19	.	TRBJ1-1	CASSNRDNTEAFF	TGTGCCAGTAGCAACAGGGATAACACTGAAGCTTTCTTT
.	13	TRBV6-2/TRBV6-3	.	TRBJ2-1	CASSYSQGYEQFF	TGTGCCAGCAGTTACTCCCAGGGGTATGAGCAGTTCTTC
TRBD2	18	TRBV20-1	.	TRBJ2-3	CSGSGGGTSGSSTDTQYF	TGCAGTGGGAGCGGGGGTGGGACTAGCGGATCTAGCACAGATACGCAGTATTTT
.	14	TRBV5-1	.	TRBJ2-5	CASSLERDGETQYF	TGCGCCAGCAGCTTGGAACGGGACGGTGAGACCCAGTACTTC
.	13	TRBV20-1	.	TRBJ2-7	CSASSTIPYEQYF	TGCAGTGCTTCTTCCACTATCCCCTACGAGCAGTACTTC
.	14	TRBV10-2	few	TRBJ2-2	CGSKRKKDTGELFF	TGCGGCTCAAAGCGGAAGAAGGACACCGGGGAGCTGTTTTTT
.	16	TRBV12-3/TRBV12-4	.	TRBJ1-5	CASQLSRPGKDQPQHF	TGTGCCAGCCAACTATCACGGCCCGGGAAGGATCAGCCCCAGCATTTT
TRBD1	15	TRBV7-2	few	TRBJ2-1	CASSTGQGTYNEQFF	TGTGCCAGCAGCACGGGACAGGGGACCTACAATGAGCAGTTCTTC
.	14	TRBV7-9	few	TRBJ2-7	CASSLESLVEEQYF	TGTGCCAGCAGCTTAGAATCGCTGGTGGAGGAGCAGTACTTC
TRBD1	15	TRBV20-1	.	TRBJ1-4	CSASRSDREEEKLFF	TGCAGTGCTAGTCGGTCGGACAGGGAGGAGGAAAAACTGTTTTTT
TRBD1	17	TRBV7-8	few	TRBJ2-6	CASSLVQGAIGANVLTF	TGTGCCAGCAGCTTAGTGCAGGGGGCGATCGGGGCCAACGTCCTGACTTTC
.	16	TRBV3-1	.	TRBJ2-7	CASSPSPTGTSGEQYF	TGTGCCAGCAGCCCTTCCCCCACCGGGACCTCGGGAGAGCAGTACTTC
TRBD1	13	TRBV29-1	few	TRBJ2-3	CSARQGSEDTQYF	TGCAGCGCAAGACAGGGGAGTGAGGATACGCAGTATTTT
.	14	TRBV20-1	many	TRBJ2-1	CSARDRSFRNEQFF	TGCAGTGCTAGAGATCGCTCTTTCCGCAATGAGCAGTTCTTC
TRBD2	13	TRBV7-2	.	TRBJ2-7	CASSRRGDYEQYF	TGTGCCAGCAGCCGCCGGGGGGACTACGAGCAGTACTTC
.	12	TRBV10-3	.	TRBJ2-7	CAISRQTYEQYF	TGTGCCATCAGCCGACAGACCTACGAGCAGTACTTC
TRBD2	15	TRBV5-5	.	TRBJ2-1	CASSLGLGEYNEQFF	TGTGCCAGCAGCCTAGGACTAGGAGAATACAATGAGCAGTTCTTC
TRBD2	19	TRBV5-1	.	TRBJ2-7	CASSFFGTSGIEGGYEQYF	TGCGCCAGCAGCTTTTTTGGGACTAGCGGCATCGAGGGAGGCTACGAGCAGTACTTC